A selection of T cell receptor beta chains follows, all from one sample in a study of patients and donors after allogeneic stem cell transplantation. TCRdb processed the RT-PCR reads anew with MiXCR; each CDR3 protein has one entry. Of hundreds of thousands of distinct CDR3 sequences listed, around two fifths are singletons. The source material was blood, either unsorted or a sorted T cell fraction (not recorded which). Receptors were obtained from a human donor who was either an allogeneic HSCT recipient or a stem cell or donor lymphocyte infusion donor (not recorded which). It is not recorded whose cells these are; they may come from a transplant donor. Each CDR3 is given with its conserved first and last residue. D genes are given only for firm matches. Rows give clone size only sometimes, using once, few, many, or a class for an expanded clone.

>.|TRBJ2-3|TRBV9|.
CASSDNRARTDTQYF
TGTGCCAGCAGCGACAACAGGGCTCGCACAGATACGCAGTATTTT
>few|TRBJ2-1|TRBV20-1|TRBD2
CSAQLAGAYNEQFF
TGCAGTGCTCAACTAGCGGGGGCCTACAATGAGCAGTTCTTC
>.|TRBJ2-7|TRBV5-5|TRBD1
CASSLAPGQGSYEQYF
TGTGCCAGCAGCTTGGCACCGGGACAGGGTTCCTACGAGCAGTACTTC
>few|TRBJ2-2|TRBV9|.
CASSYGTENTGELFF
TGTGCCAGCAGCTACGGGACTGAGAACACCGGGGAGCTGTTTTTT
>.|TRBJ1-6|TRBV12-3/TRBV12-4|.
CASSLPRSPLHF
TGTGCCAGCAGTCTCCCACGTTCACCCCTCCACTTT
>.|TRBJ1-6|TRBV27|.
CASSFYPNNSPLHF
TGTGCCAGCAGTTTTTACCCGAACAATTCACCCCTCCACTTT
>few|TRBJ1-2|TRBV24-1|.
CATSDQESNYGYTF
TGTGCCACCAGTGACCAGGAATCTAACTATGGCTACACCTTC
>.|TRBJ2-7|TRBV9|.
CASSVAFPPYEQYF
TGTGCCAGCAGCGTAGCATTTCCCCCCTACGAGCAGTACTTC
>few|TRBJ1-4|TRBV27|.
CASSLSNRDEKLFF
TGTGCCAGCAGTTTATCGAACAGGGACGAAAAACTGTTTTTT
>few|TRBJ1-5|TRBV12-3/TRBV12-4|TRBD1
CASRTTGENQPQHF
TGTGCCAGCAGGACCACAGGGGAAAATCAGCCCCAGCATTTT
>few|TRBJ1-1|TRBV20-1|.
CSATPGSLNTEAFF
TGCAGTGCTACTCCGGGGAGTCTGAACACTGAAGCTTTCTTT
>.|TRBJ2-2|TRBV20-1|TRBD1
CSARGVRGRDGNTGELFF
TGCAGTGCTAGAGGCGTCAGGGGGCGCGACGGGAACACCGGGGAGCTGTTTTTT
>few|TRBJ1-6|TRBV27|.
CASTSQGAMEPLHF
TGTGCCAGCACTTCCCAAGGGGCGATGGAACCCCTCCACTTT
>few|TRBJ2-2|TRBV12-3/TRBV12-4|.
CASSSQTGLYTGELFF
TGTGCCAGCAGTTCCCAGACAGGACTGTACACCGGGGAGCTGTTTTTT
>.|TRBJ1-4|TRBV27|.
CASSLSRDEKLFF
TGTGCCAGCAGTTTGTCTCGGGATGAAAAACTGTTTTTT
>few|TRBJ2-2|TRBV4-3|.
CASSQRVGTTNTGELFF
TGCGCCAGCAGCCAACGTGTAGGGACAACGAACACCGGGGAGCTGTTTTTT
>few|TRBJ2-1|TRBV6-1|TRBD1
CASITGTANYNEQFF
TGTGCCAGCATCACCGGGACAGCGAACTACAATGAGCAGTTCTTC
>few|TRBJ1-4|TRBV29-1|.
CSVDYGAREKLFF
TGCAGCGTTGATTATGGGGCGCGTGAAAAACTGTTTTTT
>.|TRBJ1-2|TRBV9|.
CASSKSVQDLIYGYTF
TGTGCCAGCAGCAAATCCGTACAGGACCTGATCTATGGCTACACCTTC
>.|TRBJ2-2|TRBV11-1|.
CASSFDLGGTGELFF
TGTGCCAGCAGCTTCGACCTGGGGGGCACCGGGGAGCTGTTTTTT
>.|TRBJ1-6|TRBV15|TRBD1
CATSRDYGTGSSPLHF
TGTGCCACCAGCAGAGATTACGGGACAGGGAGCTCACCCCTCCACTTT
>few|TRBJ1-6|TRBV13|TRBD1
CASSLGTGGSPLHF
TGTGCCAGCAGCTTAGGGACAGGGGGCTCACCCCTCCACTTT
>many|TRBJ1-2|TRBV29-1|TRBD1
CSVEAPDRGYGYTF
TGCAGCGTTGAAGCCCCGGACAGGGGCTATGGCTACACCTTC
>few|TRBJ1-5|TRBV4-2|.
CASSQQSNQPQHF
TGTGCCAGCAGCCAACAGAGCAATCAGCCCCAGCATTTT
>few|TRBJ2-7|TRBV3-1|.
CASSRRTESYEQYF
TGTGCCAGCAGCCGAAGGACAGAGTCCTACGAGCAGTACTTC
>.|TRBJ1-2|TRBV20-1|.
CSVAWDGGYTF
TGCAGCGTGGCGTGGGACGGGGGCTACACCTTC
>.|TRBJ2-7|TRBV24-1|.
CATSDLRRFAYEQYF
TGTGCCACCAGTGATTTGAGGCGGTTCGCCTACGAGCAGTACTTC
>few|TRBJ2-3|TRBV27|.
CASSWSDTQYF
TGTGCCAGCAGTTGGTCAGATACGCAGTATTTT
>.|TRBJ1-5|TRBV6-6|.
CASSYGREGMRYQPQHF
TGTGCCAGCAGTTACGGCAGGGAGGGGATGCGCTATCAGCCCCAGCATTTT
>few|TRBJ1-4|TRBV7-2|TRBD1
CASSFTGVNGEKLFF
TGTGCCAGCAGCTTTACAGGGGTAAATGGTGAAAAACTGTTTTTT
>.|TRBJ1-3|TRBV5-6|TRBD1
CASSFGQGPLGNTIYF
TGTGCCAGCAGCTTCGGACAGGGGCCACTCGGAAACACCATATATTTT
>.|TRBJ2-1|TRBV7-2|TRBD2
CASSLSGGASEQFF
TGTGCCAGCAGCTTAAGCGGGGGGGCTAGTGAGCAGTTCTTC
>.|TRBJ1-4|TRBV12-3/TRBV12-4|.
CASGQGPTNEKLFF
TGTGCCAGCGGGCAGGGTCCCACTAATGAAAAACTGTTTTTT
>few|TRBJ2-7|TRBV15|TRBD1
CATSSSERGRAYEQYF
TGTGCCACCAGCAGTAGCGAGAGGGGGCGCGCCTACGAGCAGTACTTC
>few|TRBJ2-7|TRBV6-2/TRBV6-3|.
CASSYDVPSSYEQYF
TGTGCCAGCAGTTACGACGTTCCGAGCTCCTACGAGCAGTACTTC
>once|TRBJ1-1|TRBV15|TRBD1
CATSRTDREVTEAFF
TGTGCCACCAGCAGAACGGACAGGGAGGTCACTGAAGCTTTCTTT
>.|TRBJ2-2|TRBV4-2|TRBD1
CASSQDYLDRVAGELFF
TGTGCCAGCAGCCAAGATTACCTGGACAGGGTCGCCGGGGAGCTGTTTTTT
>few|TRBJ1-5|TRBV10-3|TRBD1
CAISRDRSGQPQHF
TGTGCCATCAGTCGGGACAGGAGCGGTCAGCCCCAGCATTTT
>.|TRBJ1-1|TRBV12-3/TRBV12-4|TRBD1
CASRTGVNTEAFF
TGTGCCAGCAGAACAGGGGTGAACACTGAAGCTTTCTTT
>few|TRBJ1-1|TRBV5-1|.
CASSLETGWAEAFF
TGCGCCAGCAGCTTGGAAACAGGGTGGGCTGAAGCTTTCTTT
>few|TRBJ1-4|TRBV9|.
CASSVPGSNEKLFF
TGTGCCAGCAGCGTACCGGGGTCTAATGAAAAACTGTTTTTT
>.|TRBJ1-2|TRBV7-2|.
CASSLSQSYGYTF
TGTGCCAGCAGCTTAAGCCAGTCCTATGGCTACACCTTC